Following are 10 T cell receptor beta chains from one sample sequenced in a study of blood T cell repertoires in COVID-19. Profiled with immunoSEQ multiplex PCR; TCRdb holds only in-frame clones, not every one. The table shows fewer than 250,000 clones, with roughly 81% occurring only once. Sequenced material: peripheral blood. The receptors here all came from a man aged 50 to 59 with acute or convalescent COVID-19.

The V and J genes are TRBV10-3 and TRBJ1-1; the D gene is possibly TRBD1 (6 bases). The length of the CDR3 is 13 residues. V was trimmed by 6 bases and J by 1 base, leaving 9 bases between them. CDR1 ENHRY and CDR2 SYGVKD come from the germline V gene. The CDR3 region is CAIRTQGNTEAFF. The DNA of the CDR3 is TGTGCCATCAGGACACAGGGGAACACTGAAGCTTTCTTT.

V usage is TRBV11-3 and J usage is TRBJ2-3; D call uncertain. With 1 base removed from V and 2 bases from J, the gap between germline ends came to 10 bases. The CDR3 has 15 residues. CDR1 SGHNT and CDR2 YENEEA come from the germline V gene. This CDR3 reads CASSLGGGITDTQYF. The DNA for the CDR3 is TGTGCCAGCAGCTTAGGTGGCGGAATCACAGATACGCAGTATTTT. Drawing the rest from reference TRBV11-3 and TRBJ2-3, the complete variable domain is EAGVVQSPRYKIIEKKQPVAFWCNPISGHNTLYWYLQNLGQGPELLIRYENEEAVDDSQLPKDRFSAERLKGVDSTLKIQPAELGDSAVYLCASSLGGGITDTQYFGPGTRLTVL.

V gene TRBV6-5 combines with J gene TRBJ2-1, with 9 bases lining up with TRBD2. Germline CDR1 is MNHEY and CDR2 is SVGAGI. The CDR3 has 15 residues. The junction had 5 bases not matched to a gene; V was cut back by 3 bases and J by 5 bases. The CDR3 loop reads CASSYLAGWDNEQFF. The CDR3, as DNA: TGTGCCAGCAGTTATCTAGCGGGATGGGACAATGAGCAGTTCTTC.

The V and J genes are TRBV14 and TRBJ2-3; D may be TRBD2 (5 bases). From germline, CDR1 is SGHDN and CDR2 FVKESK. V was pared by 4 bases and J by 6 bases, with 14 bases between. The CDR3 totals 14 residues. The CDR3 reads CASSRHHERDTQYF. DNA of the CDR3: TGTGCCAGCAGCCGGCACCACGAGCGGGATACGCAGTATTTT.

This chain joins TRBV5-4 and TRBJ1-2, with unresolved D. V dropped 3 bases and J dropped 0 bases, with 12 bases sitting between them. The germline V gene encodes CDR1 SGHNT and CDR2 YYREEE (reference sequence). CDR3 size: 15 residues. The CDR3 DNA reads as TGTGCCAGCAGCTCGGATCTGGGAGCTAACTATGGCTACACCTTC. Protein product: CASSSDLGANYGYTF.

V is TRBV7-8 and J is TRBJ2-1; D is perhaps TRBD2 (6 bases). This CDR3 region has 13 residues. Germline V gene lookup returns CDR1 SGHVS and CDR2 FQNEAQ. Trimming removed 0 bases from V and 9 bases from J, with 9 bases in between. The CDR3 nucleotides are TGTGCCAGCAGCTTAGCGGGGCGGGGTGAGCAGTTCTTC. Translation: CASSLAGRGEQFF.

The chain recombines TRBV19 with TRBJ1-2, with unresolved D. The V and J ends lost 5 bases and 8 bases respectively, with 12 bases between them. The CDR3 totals 12 residues. Germline lookup yields CDR1 LNHDA and CDR2 SQIVND (reference sequence). The chain's CDR3 is CASSYGSFGYTF. For the CDR3, the DNA is TGTGCCAGTAGTTACGGGTCGTTCGGCTACACCTTC.

The chain uses TRBV24-1 and TRBJ2-3; 7 bases agree with TRBD2. Unmatched junction bases numbered 14, after V lost 3 bases and J lost 3 bases. The CDR3 covers 18 residues. Per germline, CDR1 KGHDR and CDR2 SFDVKD. For the CDR3, the DNA is TGTGCCACCAGTGATCGCACCATACCGGGAGGTGGGACAGATACGCAGTATTTT. Protein sequence: CATSDRTIPGGGTDTQYF.

The chain combines TRBV12-5 with TRBJ1-1; the match to TRBD1 covers 7 bases. CDR1 is LGHNT, CDR2 FRNRAP, per germline. CDR3 size: 13 residues. Germline trimming cut 7 bases from V and 1 base from J; bases unmatched to any gene: 3. CDR3 bases: TGTGCTAGTGTAGGGACAGCGAACACTGAAGCTTTCTTT. This gives the protein CASVGTANTEAFF.

The chain joins TRBV3-1 (or the pseudogene TRBV3-2) to TRBJ1-1; the D is unclear. Germline loops: CDR1 LGHDT, CDR2 YNNKEL (reference sequence). The V end was cut by 0 bases, the J end by 11 bases, with 10 bases between. CDR3 length: 12 amino acids. CDR3 residues: CASSQEGDTAFF. The CDR3 DNA reads TGTGCCAGCAGCCAAGAAGGAGATACGGCTTTCTTT.